Below, 14 T cell receptor beta chains from the same sample are listed, as sequenced in a study of shared clonotypes between healthy human individuals. Assay: immunoSEQ multiplex PCR; the TCRdb copy retains only in-frame clones and omits some. The sample lists hundreds of thousands of clones, 95% to 96% occurring once. Naive CD8 cells were CD45RO-negative, positively selected for CCR7, excluding terminally differentiated effector memory CD45RA+ cells. The specimen sequenced was naive CD8+ T cells sorted from blood. The receptors were sampled from a woman in her twenties or thirties in good health.

The rearrangement joins TRBV11-2 to TRBJ1-1; a possible D gene is TRBD1 (5 bases). The CDR3 runs to 16 residues. Trimming removed 0 bases at V and 4 bases at J, with 15 bases between. Germline V gives CDR1 SGHAT, CDR2 FQNNGV. The CDR3 region is CASSLDHPAGGTEAFF. CDR3 in DNA: TGTGCCAGCAGCTTAGATCACCCGGCGGGGGGCACTGAAGCTTTCTTT.

This chain uses TRBV27 with TRBJ2-7; D perhaps matches TRBD1 (6 bases). This CDR3 region has 13 residues. V lost 3 bases, J lost 3 bases, and 9 bases lay in between. CDR1 is MNHEY, CDR2 SMNVEV, per germline (reference sequence). CDR3 sequence (DNA): TGTGCCAGCAGTTTTACAGGGAACTACGAGCAGTACTTC. Translated: CASSFTGNYEQYF.

V and J are TRBV5-4 and TRBJ2-1, with D hard to call. The CDR3 is 13 residues long. Germline CDR1 and CDR2: SGHNT and YYREEE (reference sequence). The V and J ends lost 2 bases and 7 bases respectively, with 10 bases between them. Here the CDR3 DNA reads TGTGCCAGCAGCTTAGTGGGCCAGAATGAGCAGTTCTTC. It translates to CASSLVGQNEQFF.

J is TRBJ1-1 and V is TRBV15; no clear D. The CDR3 is made up of 14 amino acids. Trimming removed 1 base from V and 5 bases from J, with 11 bases in between. Looked up from germline, CDR1 is LNHNV and CDR2 is YYDKDF (reference sequence). This CDR3 is CATSRAWQGTEAFF. DNA of the CDR3: TGTGCCACCAGCAGAGCCTGGCAAGGGACTGAAGCTTTCTTT.

This chain uses TRBV2 with TRBJ2-7; 7 bases match TRBD2. Germline V lookup: CDR1 SNHLY, CDR2 FYNNEI. The CDR3 extends over 14 amino acids. V was pared by 1 base and J by 5 bases, with 5 bases of the junction left unmatched. CDR3 in DNA: TGTGCCAGCAGTGAAGTCGGGAGGAGCCACGAGCAGTACTTC. Encoded protein: CASSEVGRSHEQYF.

The CDR3 DNA reads as TGTGCCTGGAGTATAAGCTCCTACAATGAGCAGTTCTTC. This codes for CAWSISSYNEQFF. V and J are TRBV30 and TRBJ2-1; D ambiguous. V lost 2 bases, J lost 0 bases, and 5 bases lay in between. The CDR3 has 13 residues. CDR1 and CDR2 from the germline V gene are GTSNPN and SVGIG (reference sequence).

The chain has TRBV4-1 and TRBJ1-4; tentatively, D is TRBD1 (6 bases). V lost 4 bases to trimming and J lost 7 bases, with 16 bases between them. The germline CDR1 and CDR2 sequences are MGHRA and YSYEKL. The length of the CDR3 is 15 residues. The CDR3 sequence: CASSPRVGGSEKLFF. In DNA, the CDR3 is TGCGCCAGCAGCCCCCGTGTGGGGGGCAGTGAAAAACTGTTTTTT.

The V and J genes are TRBV6-1 and TRBJ1-2; 9 bases align to TRBD1. The CDR3 loop spans 15 amino acids. Germline assignment: CDR1 MNHNS and CDR2 SASEGT. V lost 7 bases and J lost 5; bases outside the gene matches: 11. CDR3 sequence (DNA): TGTGCCAGCACCCCTCTCGGGGACAGGGCATATGGCTACACCTTC. It encodes CASTPLGDRAYGYTF.

The CDR3 sequence is CASSVFVYTEAFF. The CDR3 region has the DNA TGTGCCAGCAGCGTGTTTGTGTACACTGAAGCTTTCTTT. V usage is TRBV6-5 and J usage is TRBJ1-1; no definite D call. Per the germline V gene, CDR1 is MNHEY and CDR2 is SVGAGI. There are 13 residues in the CDR3. Between the trimmed V and J ends, which lost 6 bases and 3 bases, there was a span of 11 bases.

V gene TRBV28 combines with J gene TRBJ2-1; 12 nucleotides align to TRBD1. V shed 2 bases, J shed 9 bases, and the junction held 8 bases outside the gene matches. Germline CDR1 and CDR2: MDHEN and SYDVKM. The CDR3 totals 16 residues. CDR3 loop: CASSLVTGTGGLEQFF. The CDR3 bases are TGTGCCAGCAGTTTAGTGACCGGGACAGGGGGCCTTGAGCAGTTCTTC.

The chain recombines TRBV2 with TRBJ2-7; 11 bases are shared with TRBD2. CDR3 length: 18 residues. The junction had 16 bases not matched to a gene; V was cut back by 6 bases and J by 3 bases. Germline V gives CDR1 SNHLY, CDR2 FYNNEI. CDR3 residues: CASSLFSGRAEQVYEQYF. CDR3 coding DNA: TGTGCCAGCAGCCTCTTTAGCGGGAGGGCCGAGCAAGTCTACGAGCAGTACTTC.

The chain carries TRBV28 and TRBJ1-5; D ambiguous. Germline CDR1 and CDR2: MDHEN and SYDVKM. Trimming removed 3 bases from V and 4 bases from J, with 10 bases in between. The CDR3 runs 14 residues. CDR3 loop: CASSFRGRNQPQHF. CDR3 nucleotide sequence: TGTGCCAGCAGTTTCCGTGGGAGGAATCAGCCCCAGCATTTT.

This sequence joins TRBV4-2 and TRBJ2-7, with a weak D call TRBD1 (5 bases). This CDR3 region has 16 residues. Germline CDR1 is LGHNA and CDR2 is YNFKEQ. V was trimmed by 0 bases and J by 2 bases, leaving 14 bases between them. CDR3 DNA sequence: TGTGCCAGCAGCCAAGAGGCGCCAGGGCATACCTACGAGCAGTACTTC. Protein: CASSQEAPGHTYEQYF.

CDR3 sequence reads: CASSEFLQYEAFF. The CDR3 DNA reads as TGTGCCAGCAGTGAATTCCTCCAGTATGAAGCTTTCTTT. The V and J genes are TRBV6-1 and TRBJ1-1, with unresolved D. V was trimmed by 2 bases and J by 7 bases, leaving 11 bases between them. CDR1 is MNHNS and CDR2 is SASEGT in the germline V gene. The CDR3 has 13 residues.